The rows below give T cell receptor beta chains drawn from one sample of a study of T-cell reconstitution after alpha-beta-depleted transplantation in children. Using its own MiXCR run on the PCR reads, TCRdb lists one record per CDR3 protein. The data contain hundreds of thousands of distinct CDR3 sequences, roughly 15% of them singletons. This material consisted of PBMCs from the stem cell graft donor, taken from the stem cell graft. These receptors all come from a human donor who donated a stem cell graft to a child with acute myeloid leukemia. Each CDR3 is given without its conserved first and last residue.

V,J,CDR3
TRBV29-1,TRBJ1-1,SVRRKTGLNTEAF
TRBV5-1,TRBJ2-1,ASSSIPGQYNEQF
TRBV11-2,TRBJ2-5,ASSLERPPTPQETQY
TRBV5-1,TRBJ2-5,ASRAYRERKTQY
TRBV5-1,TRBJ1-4,ASSLGVRGEKLF
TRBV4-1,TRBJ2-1,ASSPPVAGGRNEQF
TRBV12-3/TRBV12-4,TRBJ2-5,ASSSYRQGGQETQY
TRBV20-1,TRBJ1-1,SAGGDDGTEAF
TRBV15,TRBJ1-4,ATSEGGGLNEKLF
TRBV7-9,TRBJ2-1,ASSLAILVENNEQF
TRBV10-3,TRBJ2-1,AISESKTAGVSYNEQF
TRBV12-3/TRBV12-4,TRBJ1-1,ASSGVAGTEAF
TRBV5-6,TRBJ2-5,ASSPLTGDPETQY
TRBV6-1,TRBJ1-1,ASSFGQGGVMNTEAF
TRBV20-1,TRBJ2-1,SARGSTPNEQF
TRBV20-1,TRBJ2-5,SARNARGLGETQY
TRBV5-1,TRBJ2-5,ASSLTGTSGGEETQY
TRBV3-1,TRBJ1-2,ASSQGRQGYYT
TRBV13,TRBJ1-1,ASSRRATEAF
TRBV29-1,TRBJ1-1,SVQDRMNTEAF
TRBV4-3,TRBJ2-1,ASSAPNHNEQF
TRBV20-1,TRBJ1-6,SARGLVNSPLH
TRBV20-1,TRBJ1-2,SARDRRGQGPYGYT
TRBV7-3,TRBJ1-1,ASSLLNTGNTEAF
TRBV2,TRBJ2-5,ASRLAGGIQETQY
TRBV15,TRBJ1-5,ATSTLETPGHSNQPQH
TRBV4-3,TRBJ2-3,ASSQFEIAAGTDTQY
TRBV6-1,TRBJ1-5,ASTPLGTGGYQPQH
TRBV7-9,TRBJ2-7,ASSSQTRDRGPYEQY
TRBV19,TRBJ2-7,ASNYGSYEQY
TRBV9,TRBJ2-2,ASSAQGSLGELF
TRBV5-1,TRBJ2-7,ASSGDDSYEQY
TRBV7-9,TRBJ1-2,ASSLAGVISYYGYT
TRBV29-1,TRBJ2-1,SVGTGKALTNEQF
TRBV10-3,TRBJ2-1,AIGLAGGNEQF
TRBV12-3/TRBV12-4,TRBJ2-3,ASTAAGEPTDTQY
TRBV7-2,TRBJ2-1,ASSPVSVRGSYNEQF
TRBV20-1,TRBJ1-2,SARTAGGDGYT
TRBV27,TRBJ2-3,ASRLTISTDTQY
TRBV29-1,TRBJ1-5,SVGTGANQPQH
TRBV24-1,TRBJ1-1,ATSDPGDTGNTEAF
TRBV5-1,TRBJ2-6,ASSLVPSESSGANVLT
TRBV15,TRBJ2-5,ATSRGKGLGETQY
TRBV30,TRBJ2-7,AWIEAGDYEQY